This T cell receptor (beta chain) was sequenced for a study of blood T cells in healthy people across ages. Background on the study: Roughly one uniquely barcoded beta molecule per two T cells was captured.

Then a second PCR, running roughly 7 to 11 cycles, was carried out with a sample-barcoded 5' primer and a J-beta primer mix. TCRdb re-analysed the 5' RACE reads in MiXCR, keeping a single row per CDR3 protein. The table lists about 1,400,000 distinct CDR3 sequences, roughly 64% of them singletons. This clonotype is categorized as medium-sized (0.01 to 0.1%). V shed 2 bases and J shed 1 base, with 15 bases lying between them. The CDR3 loop spans 17 amino acids. CDR1 is DFQATT, CDR2 SNEGSKA, per germline (reference sequence). The sequence was obtained from a man aged 18 to 30 in good health. This rearrangement joins TRBV20-1 to TRBJ2-6; tentatively, D is TRBD1 (7 bases). Sequenced material: blood. The CDR3 reads CSARRQGGPSGANVLTF. As DNA, the CDR3 is TGCAGTGCTAGACGACAGGGAGGCCCTTCTGGGGCCAACGTCCTGACTTTC.